These T cell receptor beta chains were read from a single sample in a study of neurological immune-mediated disorders. Via MiXCR, TCRdb re-called the 5' RACE reads, giving one row per CDR3 protein. The data hold about 71,000 distinct CDR3 sequences, with 12% to 15% observed a single time. The sample comprised PBMCs. The receptors shown here come from a female donor with HTLV-1-associated myelopathy (HAM/TSP). CDR3s include the opening cysteine and the closing phenylalanine or tryptophan.

cdr3_aa | v_call
CASSSPTESLAKNIQYF | TRBV11-1
CASSQGTPAGYTF | TRBV3-1
CASSQALVAASYEQYF | TRBV3-1
CAIPRPQGLLTGELFF | TRBV12-3/TRBV12-4
CSAPVGQYYGYTF | TRBV20-1
CASSLDWGGTDTQYF | TRBV5-1
CASSLVAGELFF | TRBV5-1
CASSQASGGGTDTQYF | TRBV3-1
CSVSTSGGAYF | TRBV29-1
CASSRGGFGTNEKLFF | TRBV6-5
CASSFRLATAGGDEQFF | TRBV5-6
CSVETTGTDGPYEQYF | TRBV29-1
CATRTATGELFF | TRBV10-3
CASSLCGGAWADTQYF | TRBV5-1